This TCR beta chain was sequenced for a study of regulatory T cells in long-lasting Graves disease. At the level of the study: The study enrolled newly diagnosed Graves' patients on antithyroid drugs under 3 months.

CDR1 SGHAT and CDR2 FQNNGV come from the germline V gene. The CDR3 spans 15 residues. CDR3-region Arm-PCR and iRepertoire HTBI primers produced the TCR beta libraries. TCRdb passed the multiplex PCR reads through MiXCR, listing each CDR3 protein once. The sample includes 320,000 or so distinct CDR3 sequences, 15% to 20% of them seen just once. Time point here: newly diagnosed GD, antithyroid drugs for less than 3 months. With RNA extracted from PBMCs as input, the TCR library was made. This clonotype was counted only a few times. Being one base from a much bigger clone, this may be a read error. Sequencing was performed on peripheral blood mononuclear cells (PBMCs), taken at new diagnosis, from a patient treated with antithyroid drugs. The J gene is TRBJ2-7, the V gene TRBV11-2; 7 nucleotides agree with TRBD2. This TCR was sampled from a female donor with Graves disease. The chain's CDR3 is CAGSPGGPSSYEQYF. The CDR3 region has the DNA TGTGCCGGCAGTCCGGGAGGTCCTAGCTCCTACGAGCAGTACTTC.